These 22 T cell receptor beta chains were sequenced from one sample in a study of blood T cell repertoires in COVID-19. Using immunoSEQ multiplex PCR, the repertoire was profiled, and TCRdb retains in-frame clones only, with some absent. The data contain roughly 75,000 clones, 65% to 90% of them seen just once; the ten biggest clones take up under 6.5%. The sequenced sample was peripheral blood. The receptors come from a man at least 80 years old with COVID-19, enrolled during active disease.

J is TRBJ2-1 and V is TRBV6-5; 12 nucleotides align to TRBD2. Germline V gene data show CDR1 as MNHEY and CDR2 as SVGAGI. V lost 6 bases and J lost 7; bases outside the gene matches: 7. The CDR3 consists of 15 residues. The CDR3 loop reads CASSKLAGGSNEQFF. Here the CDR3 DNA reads TGTGCCAGCAGCAAACTAGCGGGGGGATCAAATGAGCAGTTCTTC.

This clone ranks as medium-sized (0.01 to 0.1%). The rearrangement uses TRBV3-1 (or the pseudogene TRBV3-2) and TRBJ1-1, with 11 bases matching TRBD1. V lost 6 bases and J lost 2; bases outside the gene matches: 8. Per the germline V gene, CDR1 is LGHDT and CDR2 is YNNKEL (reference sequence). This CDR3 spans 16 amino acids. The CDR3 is CASRPRTGGLNTEAFF. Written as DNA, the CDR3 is TGTGCCAGCAGACCCCGGACAGGGGGCTTAAACACTGAAGCTTTCTTT.

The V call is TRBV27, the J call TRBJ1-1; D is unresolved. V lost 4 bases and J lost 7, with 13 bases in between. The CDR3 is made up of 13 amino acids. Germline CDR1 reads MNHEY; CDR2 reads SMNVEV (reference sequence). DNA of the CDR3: TGTGCCAGCAGTTCGTTAACTGCGAGTGAAGCTTTCTTT. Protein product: CASSSLTASEAFF.

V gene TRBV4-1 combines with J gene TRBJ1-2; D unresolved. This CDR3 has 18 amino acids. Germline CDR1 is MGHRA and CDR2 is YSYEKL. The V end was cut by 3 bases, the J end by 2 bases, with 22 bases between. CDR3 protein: CASSHPPATVQTNYGYTF. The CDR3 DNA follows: TGCGCCAGCAGCCACCCACCTGCCACAGTTCAAACCAACTATGGCTACACCTTC.

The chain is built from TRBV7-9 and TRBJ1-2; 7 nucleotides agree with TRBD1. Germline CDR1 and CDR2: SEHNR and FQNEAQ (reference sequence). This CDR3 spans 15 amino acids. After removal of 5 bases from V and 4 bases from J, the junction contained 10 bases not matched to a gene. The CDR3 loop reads CASSLGRQGGYGYTF. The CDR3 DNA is TGTGCCAGCAGCCTCGGTCGGCAGGGGGGCTATGGCTACACCTTC. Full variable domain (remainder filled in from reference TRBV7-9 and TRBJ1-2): DTGVSQNPRHKITKRGQNVTFRCDPISEHNRLYWYRQTLGQGPEFLTYFQNEAQLEKSRLLSDRFSAERPKGSFSTLEIQRTEQGDSAMYLCASSLGRQGGYGYTFGSGTRLTVV.

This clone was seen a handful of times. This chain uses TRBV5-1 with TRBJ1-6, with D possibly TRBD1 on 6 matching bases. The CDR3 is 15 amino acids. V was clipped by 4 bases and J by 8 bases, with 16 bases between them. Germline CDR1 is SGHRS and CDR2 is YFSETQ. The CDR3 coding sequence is TGCGCCAGCAGCATTGGACAGAGTGTTGATTCACCCCTCCACTTT. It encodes CASSIGQSVDSPLHF.

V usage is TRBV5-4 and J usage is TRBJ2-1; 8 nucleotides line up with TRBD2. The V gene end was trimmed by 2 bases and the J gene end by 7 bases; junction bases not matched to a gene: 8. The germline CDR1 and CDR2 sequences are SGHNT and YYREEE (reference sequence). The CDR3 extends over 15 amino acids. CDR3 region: CASSFGGARQNEQFF. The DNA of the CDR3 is TGTGCCAGCAGCTTCGGGGGGGCTCGTCAGAATGAGCAGTTCTTC.

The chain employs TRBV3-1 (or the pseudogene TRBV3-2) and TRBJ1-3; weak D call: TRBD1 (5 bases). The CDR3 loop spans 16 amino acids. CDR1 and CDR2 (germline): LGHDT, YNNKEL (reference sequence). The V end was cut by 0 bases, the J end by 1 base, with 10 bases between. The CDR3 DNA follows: TGTGCCAGCAGCCAAGAGCCAGGGATTTCTGGAAACACCATATATTTT. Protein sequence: CASSQEPGISGNTIYF.

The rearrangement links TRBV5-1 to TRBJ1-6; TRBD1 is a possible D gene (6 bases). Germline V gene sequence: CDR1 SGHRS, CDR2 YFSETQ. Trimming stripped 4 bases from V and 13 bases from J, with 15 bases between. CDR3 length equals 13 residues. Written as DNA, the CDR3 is TGCGCCAGCAGCCCAGGACAGCCCTCGCCCCTCCACTTT. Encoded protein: CASSPGQPSPLHF.

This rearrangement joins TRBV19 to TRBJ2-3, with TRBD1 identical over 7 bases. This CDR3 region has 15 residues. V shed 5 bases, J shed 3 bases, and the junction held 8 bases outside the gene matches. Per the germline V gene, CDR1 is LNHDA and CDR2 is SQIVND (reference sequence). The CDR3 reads CASSPRDSPTDTQYF. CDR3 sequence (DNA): TGTGCCAGTAGTCCTCGGGACAGCCCAACAGATACGCAGTATTTT.

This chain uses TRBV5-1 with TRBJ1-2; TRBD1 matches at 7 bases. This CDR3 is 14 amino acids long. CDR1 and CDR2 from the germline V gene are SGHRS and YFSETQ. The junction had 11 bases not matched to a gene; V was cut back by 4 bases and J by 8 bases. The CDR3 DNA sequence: TGCGCCAGCAGCCGACCCACAGGGGTAGAAGGCTACACCTTC. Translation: CASSRPTGVEGYTF.

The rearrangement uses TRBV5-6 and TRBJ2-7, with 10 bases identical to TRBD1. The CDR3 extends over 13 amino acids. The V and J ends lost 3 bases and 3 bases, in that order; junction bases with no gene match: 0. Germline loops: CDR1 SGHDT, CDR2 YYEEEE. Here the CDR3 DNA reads TGTGCCAGCAGCTGGGACAGGGGCTACGAGCAGTACTTC. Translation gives CASSWDRGYEQYF.

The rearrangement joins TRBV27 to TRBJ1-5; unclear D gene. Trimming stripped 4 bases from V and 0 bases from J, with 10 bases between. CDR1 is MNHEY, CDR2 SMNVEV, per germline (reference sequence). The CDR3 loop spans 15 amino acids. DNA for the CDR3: TGTGCCAGCAGTTATGGATCGGGTAGCAATCAGCCCCAGCATTTT. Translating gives CASSYGSGSNQPQHF.

In nucleotides, the CDR3 is TGTGCCAGCAGTTCTCCCAAGATCATGGGGGCGGGCGAGCAGTACTTC. Translation: CASSSPKIMGAGEQYF. The chain carries TRBV6-5 and TRBJ2-7; perhaps TRBD1 as D (6 bases). V lost 4 bases to trimming and J lost 6 bases, with 22 bases between them. Germline-derived CDR1 and CDR2 are MNHEY and SVGAGI. The CDR3 has 16 residues.

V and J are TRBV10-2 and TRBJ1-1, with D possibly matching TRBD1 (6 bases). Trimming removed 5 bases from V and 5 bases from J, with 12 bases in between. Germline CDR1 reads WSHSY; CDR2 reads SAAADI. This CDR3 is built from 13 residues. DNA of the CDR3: TGCGCCAGCAGTATCCAGGGGTATACTGAAGCTTTCTTT. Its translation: CASSIQGYTEAFF.

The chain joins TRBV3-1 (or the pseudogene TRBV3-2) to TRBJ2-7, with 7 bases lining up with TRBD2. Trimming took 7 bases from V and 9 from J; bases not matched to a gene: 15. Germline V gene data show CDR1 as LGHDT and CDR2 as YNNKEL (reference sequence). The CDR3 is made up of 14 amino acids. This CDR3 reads CASTSVGGESRQYF. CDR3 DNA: TGTGCCAGCACATCGGTGGGGGGGGAAAGTAGGCAGTACTTC.

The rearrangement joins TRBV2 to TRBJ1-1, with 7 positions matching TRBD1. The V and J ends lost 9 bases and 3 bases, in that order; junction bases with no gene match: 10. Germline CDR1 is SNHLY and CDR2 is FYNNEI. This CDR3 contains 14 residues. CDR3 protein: CASKQGISDTEAFF. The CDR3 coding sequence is TGTGCCAGTAAACAGGGGATTAGTGACACTGAAGCTTTCTTT. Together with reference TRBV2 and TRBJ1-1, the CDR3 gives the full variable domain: EPEVTQTPSHQVTQMGQEVILRCVPISNHLYFYWYRQILGQKVEFLVSFYNNEISEKSEIFDDQFSVERPDGSNFTLKIRSTKLEDSAMYFCASKQGISDTEAFFGQGTRLTVV.

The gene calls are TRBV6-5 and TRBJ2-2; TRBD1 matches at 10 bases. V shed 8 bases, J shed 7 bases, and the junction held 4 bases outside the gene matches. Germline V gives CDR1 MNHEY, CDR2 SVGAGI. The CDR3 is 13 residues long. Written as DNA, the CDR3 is TGTGCCAGCGACAGGGGGCTAAGCGGGGAGCTGTTTTTT. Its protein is CASDRGLSGELFF.

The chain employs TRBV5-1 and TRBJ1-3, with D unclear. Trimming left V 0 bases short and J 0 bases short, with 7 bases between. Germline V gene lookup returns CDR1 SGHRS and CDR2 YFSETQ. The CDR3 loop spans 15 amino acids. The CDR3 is CASSLEPLSGNTIYF. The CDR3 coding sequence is TGCGCCAGCAGCTTGGAGCCCCTCTCTGGAAACACCATATATTTT.

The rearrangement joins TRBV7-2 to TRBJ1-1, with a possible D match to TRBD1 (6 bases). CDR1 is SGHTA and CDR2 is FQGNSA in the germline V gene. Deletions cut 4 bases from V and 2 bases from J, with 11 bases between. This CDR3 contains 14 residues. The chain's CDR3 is CASSSRTANTEAFF. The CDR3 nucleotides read TGTGCCAGCAGCTCTCGGACAGCCAACACTGAAGCTTTCTTT.

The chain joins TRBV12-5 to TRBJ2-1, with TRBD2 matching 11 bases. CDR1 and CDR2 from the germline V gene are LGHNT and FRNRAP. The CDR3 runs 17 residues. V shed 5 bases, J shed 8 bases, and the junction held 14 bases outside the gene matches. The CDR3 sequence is CASGLRGTSGTVYEQFF. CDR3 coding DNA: TGTGCTAGTGGTCTGAGAGGGACTAGCGGCACCGTATATGAGCAGTTCTTC. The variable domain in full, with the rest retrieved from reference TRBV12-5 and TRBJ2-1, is DARVTQTPRHKVTEMGQEVTMRCQPILGHNTVFWYRQTMMQGLELLAYFRNRAPLDDSGMPKDRFSAEMPDATLATLKIQPSEPRDSAVYFCASGLRGTSGTVYEQFFGPGTRLTVL.

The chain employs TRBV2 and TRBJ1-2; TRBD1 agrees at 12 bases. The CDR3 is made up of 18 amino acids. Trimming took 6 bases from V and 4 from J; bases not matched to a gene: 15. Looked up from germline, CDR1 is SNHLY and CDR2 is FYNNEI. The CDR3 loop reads CASSAPPGQGAQSYGYTF. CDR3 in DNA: TGTGCCAGCAGCGCTCCCCCGGGACAGGGGGCGCAGAGCTATGGCTACACCTTC.